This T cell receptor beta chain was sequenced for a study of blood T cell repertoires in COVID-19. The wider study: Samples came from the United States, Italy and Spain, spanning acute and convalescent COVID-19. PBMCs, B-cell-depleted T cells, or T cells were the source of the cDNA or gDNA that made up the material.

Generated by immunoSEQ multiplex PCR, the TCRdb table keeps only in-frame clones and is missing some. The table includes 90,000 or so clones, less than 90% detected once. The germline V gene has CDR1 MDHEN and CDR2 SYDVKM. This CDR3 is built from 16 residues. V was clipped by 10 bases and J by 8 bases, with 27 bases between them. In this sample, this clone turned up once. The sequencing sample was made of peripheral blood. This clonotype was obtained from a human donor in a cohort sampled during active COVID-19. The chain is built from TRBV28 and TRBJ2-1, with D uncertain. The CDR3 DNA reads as TGTGCCACCAGCAGTCTCGGTAGCCTACCTTTGGATGAGCAGTTCTTC. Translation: CATSSLGSLPLDEQFF.